This T cell receptor (beta chain) emerged from a study of identical twins. TCRdb re-called the 5' RACE reads through MiXCR, storing one row per CDR3 protein. Of more than 400,000 distinct CDR3 sequences listed, approximately 14% are singletons. This clonotype was found a few times. As yet, its antigen is unknown. CDR3 size: 15 residues. Trimming stripped 0 bases from V and 2 bases from J, with 9 bases between. CDR1 and CDR2 (germline): MRHNA, SNTAGT. General observations from the study: Researchers reported excess low generation probability among twin-shared out-of-frame alpha sequences.

These data also featured in a second study, about yellow fever vaccine responses in identical twins.

The clonotype comes from a woman aged 18-29 years in good health. The chain combines TRBV6-4 with TRBJ2-3; unclear D gene. The sequencing sample was made of CD4+ T cells sorted from blood. The CDR3 protein is CASSDSYTFTDTQYF. DNA for the CDR3: TGTGCCAGCAGTGACTCGTACACCTTCACAGATACGCAGTATTTT.